Listed below are T cell receptor beta chains from one sample, sequenced in a study of technical replicates of blood from a few donors. Profiled with immunoSEQ multiplex PCR; TCRdb holds only in-frame clones, not every one. The sample carries 55,000 to 65,000 clones, 80% to 90% recorded once. Material: PBMCs. Every receptor here comes from a human donor in good health. Some clones in this sample may be carry-over from other donors' samples. Each CDR3 is given with its conserved first and last residue. Fields, in order: D gene, clone size, J gene, V gene, CDR3 protein, CDR3 DNA. D genes are given only for firm matches. Rows give clone size only sometimes, using once, few, many, or a class for an expanded clone.

TRBD2	NA	TRBJ2-3	TRBV4-1	CASSQVFLAGGLNTQYF	TGCGCCAGCAGCCAAGTATTTTTAGCGGGGGGACTGAACACGCAGTATTTT
NA	NA	TRBJ2-5	TRBV7-2	CASSFRRETQYF	TGTGCCAGCAGCTTCCGTCGGGAGACCCAGTACTTC
TRBD1	NA	TRBJ2-7	TRBV5-6	CASSRDRGYEQYF	TGTGCCAGCAGCAGGGACAGGGGTTACGAGCAGTACTTC
NA	NA	TRBJ1-2	TRBV7-3	CASSLSAGYGYTF	TGTGCCAGCAGCCTCTCGGCAGGCTATGGCTACACCTTC
NA	few	TRBJ1-2	TRBV10-3	CAIRVDFDYGYTF	TGTGCCATCAGGGTGGACTTCGACTATGGCTACACCTTC
NA	few	TRBJ1-5	TRBV6-1	CASRREIGLQPQHF	TGTGCCAGCAGAAGGGAGATAGGCCTTCAGCCCCAGCATTTT
TRBD1	NA	TRBJ2-7	TRBV7-6	CASSLSYRGDNEQYF	TGTGCCAGCAGCTTATCGTACAGGGGAGATAACGAGCAGTACTTC
NA	NA	TRBJ2-7	TRBV28	CASVSGGGAYEQYF	TGTGCCAGCGTCTCTGGGGGCGGTGCCTACGAGCAGTACTTC
TRBD2	NA	TRBJ2-7	TRBV5-4	CASSSPGGSSYEQYF	TGTGCCAGCAGCTCCCCCGGGGGGAGCTCCTACGAGCAGTACTTC
NA	NA	TRBJ1-6	TRBV7-6	CASSPWGGPVNSPLHF	TGTGCCAGCAGCCCATGGGGGGGCCCAGTCAATTCACCCCTCCACTTT
TRBD2	NA	TRBJ2-5	TRBV10-2	CASSEAGREETQYF	TGCGCCAGCAGTGAAGCAGGGAGGGAAGAGACCCAGTACTTC
TRBD1	NA	TRBJ2-1	TRBV5-4	CASSLSRDRVRSYNEQFF	TGTGCCAGCAGCTTGTCCCGGGACAGGGTGAGGTCCTACAATGAGCAGTTCTTC
TRBD1	NA	TRBJ2-1	TRBV19	CASSITHRGQKYNEQFF	TGTGCCAGTAGTATAACTCACAGGGGACAGAAATACAATGAGCAGTTCTTC
NA	NA	TRBJ1-3	TRBV9	CASSPRGSSGNTIYF	TGTGCCAGCAGCCCGAGGGGGAGCTCTGGAAACACCATATATTTT
NA	once	TRBJ1-3	TRBV5-4	CASSSGGGQRSGNTIYF	TGTGCCAGCAGCTCGGGTGGAGGACAGAGATCTGGAAACACCATATATTTT
TRBD2	NA	TRBJ2-1	TRBV18	CASSPPGLGGSNEQFF	TGTGCCAGCTCACCACCGGGACTAGGAGGTAGCAATGAGCAGTTCTTC
TRBD1	NA	TRBJ1-1	TRBV5-1	CASSGLQGARTEAFF	TGCGCCAGCAGCGGATTACAGGGGGCGAGAACTGAAGCTTTCTTT
TRBD2	NA	TRBJ2-1	TRBV9	CASSVGSGGFYNEQFF	TGTGCCAGCAGCGTGGGGAGCGGGGGGTTCTACAATGAGCAGTTCTTC
NA	NA	TRBJ1-1	TRBV9	CASSVNPNAGEAFF	TGTGCCAGCAGCGTAAACCCCAACGCGGGTGAAGCTTTCTTT
NA	NA	TRBJ1-6	TRBV11-3	CASSLDSGTSLHF	TGTGCCAGCAGCTTAGATAGCGGCACATCCCTCCACTTT
NA	NA	TRBJ1-5	TRBV4-1	CASSQVTAGLSNQPQHF	TGCGCCAGCAGCCAAGTAACGGCGGGGCTGAGCAATCAGCCCCAGCATTTT
TRBD2	NA	TRBJ2-7	TRBV19	CASSNVLADFYEQYF	TGTGCCAGTAGTAATGTTCTAGCGGACTTCTACGAGCAGTACTTC
NA	NA	TRBJ1-3	TRBV5-1	CASRVGSPGNTIYF	TGCGCCAGCAGAGTGGGCTCCCCTGGAAACACCATATATTTT
TRBD2	NA	TRBJ2-1	TRBV27	CASSPGLAGGGYEQFF	TGTGCCAGCAGTCCGGGCCTAGCGGGAGGCGGGTATGAGCAGTTCTTC
NA	NA	TRBJ1-6	TRBV2	CASSGGTGNSPLHF	TGTGCCAGCAGTGGGGGAACAGGTAATTCACCCCTCCACTTT
NA	NA	TRBJ1-1	TRBV18	CASSPNDRNTEAFF	TGTGCCAGCTCACCAAATGACAGGAACACTGAAGCTTTCTTT
TRBD2	NA	TRBJ2-1	TRBV29-1	CSATSGSSYNEQFF	TGCAGCGCAACTAGCGGGAGTTCCTACAATGAGCAGTTCTTC
TRBD1	once	TRBJ1-1	TRBV7-2	CASSGQGARAFF	TGTGCCAGCAGCGGACAGGGGGCTCGGGCTTTCTTT
TRBD2	NA	TRBJ2-1	TRBV19	CASSAGLADYNEQFF	TGTGCCAGTAGTGCCGGACTAGCGGATTACAATGAGCAGTTCTTC
TRBD1	NA	TRBJ1-1	TRBV11-2	CASSRTGGAENTEAFF	TGTGCCAGCAGTCGAACAGGGGGCGCAGAGAACACTGAAGCTTTCTTT
NA	few	TRBJ2-7	TRBV4-3	CASSQEDSNSYEQYF	TGCGCCAGCAGCCAAGAAGACTCGAACTCCTACGAGCAGTACTTC
NA	NA	TRBJ1-5	TRBV7-9	CASSLGGLQPQHF	TGTGCCAGCAGCTTGGGGGGGCTTCAGCCCCAGCATTTT
TRBD1	NA	TRBJ1-1	TRBV23-1	CASSQPGTGGNTEAFF	TGCGCCAGCAGTCAACCGGGGACAGGGGGCAACACTGAAGCTTTCTTT
TRBD1	NA	TRBJ2-7	TRBV10-2	CASRGQGSYEQYF	TGCGCCAGCAGAGGACAGGGTTCCTACGAGCAGTACTTC
NA	NA	TRBJ1-2	TRBV19	CASSITSNYGYTF	TGTGCCAGTAGTATAACTTCTAACTATGGCTACACCTTC
NA	NA	TRBJ1-4	TRBV5-1	CPQGVVCEKLFF	TGCCCCCAGGGTGTGGTTTGTGAAAAACTGTTTTTT
NA	NA	TRBJ1-1	TRBV11-3	CASSLGQNTEAFF	TGTGCCAGCAGCCTGGGACAAAACACTGAAGCTTTCTTT
NA	NA	TRBJ1-1	TRBV19	CATNKRGEAFF	TGTGCCACTAATAAAAGGGGTGAAGCTTTCTTT
TRBD1	NA	TRBJ2-7	TRBV5-4	CASSSPGQGTYEQYF	TGTGCCAGCAGCTCTCCGGGACAGGGGACCTACGAGCAGTACTTC
TRBD1	NA	TRBJ2-2	TRBV9	CASSVRPGQGASAGELFF	TGTGCCAGCAGCGTCCGACCGGGACAGGGGGCAAGTGCCGGGGAGCTGTTTTTT
NA	NA	TRBJ2-7	TRBV30	CACTSDRSSYEQYF	TGTGCCTGCACGAGCGACAGGAGCTCCTACGAGCAGTACTTC
NA	NA	TRBJ2-3	TRBV4-3	CASSQVRADTQYF	TGCGCCAGCAGCCAAGTGAGGGCAGATACGCAGTATTTT
TRBD1	NA	TRBJ1-4	TRBV5-1	CASSLGDSELKLFF	TGCGCCAGCAGCTTGGGGGACAGTGAACTTAAACTGTTTTTT
NA	NA	TRBJ1-3	TRBV18	CASSPDRSGGNTIYF	TGTGCCAGCTCACCAGACAGGTCGGGTGGAAACACCATATATTTT
NA	NA	TRBJ2-1	TRBV19	CASSLLGGRYNEQFF	TGTGCCAGTAGTCTCCTCGGGGGGCGTTACAATGAGCAGTTCTTC
NA	NA	TRBJ2-7	TRBV20-1	CSAEKYEQYF	TGCAGTGCTGAGAAATACGAGCAGTACTTC
NA	NA	TRBJ1-6	TRBV19	CASSQGGQTGSPLHF	TGTGCCAGTAGTCAAGGCGGACAGACTGGTTCACCCCTCCACTTT
TRBD2	NA	TRBJ2-3	TRBV30	CAWGAAGGTQYF	TGTGCCTGGGGAGCGGCGGGAGGTACGCAGTATTTT
NA	NA	TRBJ1-4	TRBV18	CASSPDGHRNEKLFF	TGTGCCAGCTCACCTGACGGACACCGGAATGAAAAACTGTTTTTT
NA	NA	TRBJ1-5	TRBV6-4	CASAMDSGGQPQHF	TGTGCCAGCGCAATGGACAGCGGCGGGCAGCCCCAGCATTTT
TRBD1	NA	TRBJ1-4	TRBV9	CASSLGQGNEKLFF	TGTGCCAGCAGCTTGGGACAGGGGAACGAAAAACTGTTTTTT
NA	NA	TRBJ1-2	TRBV5-6	CASTAPGLRGYTF	TGTGCCAGCACCGCGCCAGGGCTTCGGGGCTACACCTTC
NA	NA	TRBJ1-2	TRBV4-2	CASSLHLGQIYGYTF	TGTGCCAGCAGCCTCCATCTCGGACAGATCTATGGCTACACCTTC
NA	few	TRBJ1-1	TRBV20-1	CSASMNREAFF	TGCAGTGCTAGTATGAACAGGGAAGCTTTCTTT
NA	few	TRBJ1-1	TRBV18	CASSPQGVTNTEAFF	TGTGCCAGCTCACCACAGGGGGTAACAAACACTGAAGCTTTCTTT
TRBD2	NA	TRBJ2-1	TRBV16	CASSQLAGDLGHEQFF	TGTGCCAGCAGCCAACTAGCGGGAGACCTAGGCCATGAGCAGTTCTTC
TRBD1	NA	TRBJ1-2	TRBV9	CASSVGGTGYYGYTF	TGTGCCAGCAGCGTAGGTGGGACAGGGTACTATGGCTACACCTTC
NA	NA	TRBJ1-5	TRBV19	CASSMGPYSNQPQHF	TGTGCCAGTAGTATGGGGCCGTATAGCAATCAGCCCCAGCATTTT
NA	NA	TRBJ2-4	TRBV2	CASSDAGAGKNIQYF	TGTGCCAGCAGTGATGCGGGGGCTGGCAAAAACATTCAGTACTTC